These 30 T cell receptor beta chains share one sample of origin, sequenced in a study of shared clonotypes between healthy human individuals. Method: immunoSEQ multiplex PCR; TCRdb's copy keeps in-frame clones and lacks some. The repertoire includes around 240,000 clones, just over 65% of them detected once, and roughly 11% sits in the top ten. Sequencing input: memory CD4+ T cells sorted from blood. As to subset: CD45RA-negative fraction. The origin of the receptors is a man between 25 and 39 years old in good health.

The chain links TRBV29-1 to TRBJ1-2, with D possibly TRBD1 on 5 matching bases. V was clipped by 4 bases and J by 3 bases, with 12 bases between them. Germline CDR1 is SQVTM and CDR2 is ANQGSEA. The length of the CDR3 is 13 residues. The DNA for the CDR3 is TGCAGCGTTGGGGGCAGCGCTGACTATGGCTACACCTTC. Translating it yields CSVGGSADYGYTF.

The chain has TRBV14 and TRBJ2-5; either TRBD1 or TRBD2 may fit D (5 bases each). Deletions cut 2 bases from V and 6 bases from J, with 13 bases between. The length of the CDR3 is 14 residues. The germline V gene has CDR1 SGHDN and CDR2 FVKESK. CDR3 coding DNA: TGTGCCAGCAGCCAACCGGGCAGGGAGAAGACCCAGTACTTC. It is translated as CASSQPGREKTQYF.

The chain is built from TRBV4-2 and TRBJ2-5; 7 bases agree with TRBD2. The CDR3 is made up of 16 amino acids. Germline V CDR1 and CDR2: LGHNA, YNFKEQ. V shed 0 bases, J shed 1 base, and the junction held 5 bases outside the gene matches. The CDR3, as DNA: TGTGCCAGCAGCCAAGAGGGAGCGGGAACCCAAGAGACCCAGTACTTC. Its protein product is CASSQEGAGTQETQYF.

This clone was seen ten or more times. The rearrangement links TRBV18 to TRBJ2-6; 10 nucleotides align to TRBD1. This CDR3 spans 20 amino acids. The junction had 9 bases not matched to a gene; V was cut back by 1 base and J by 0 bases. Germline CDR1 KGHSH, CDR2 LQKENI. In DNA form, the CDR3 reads TGTGCCAGCTCACCACGTATCTTGGGACAGGGGAGCTCTGGGGCCAACGTCCTGACTTTC. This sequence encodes CASSPRILGQGSSGANVLTF.

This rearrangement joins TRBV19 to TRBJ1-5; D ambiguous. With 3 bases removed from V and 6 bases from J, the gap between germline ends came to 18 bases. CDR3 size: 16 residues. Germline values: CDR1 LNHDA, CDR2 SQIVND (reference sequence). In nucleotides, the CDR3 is TGTGCCAGTAGTATCGAGGCAGGACGGGTCGGTCAGCCCCAGCATTTT. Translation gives CASSIEAGRVGQPQHF.

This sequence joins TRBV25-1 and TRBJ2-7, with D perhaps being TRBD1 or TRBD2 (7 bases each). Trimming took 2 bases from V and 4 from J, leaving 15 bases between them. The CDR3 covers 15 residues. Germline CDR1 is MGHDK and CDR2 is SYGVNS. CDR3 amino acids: CASSEDRAGEYEQYF. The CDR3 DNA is TGTGCCAGCAGTGAAGACAGGGCGGGGGAATACGAGCAGTACTTC.

The CDR3 loop reads CASSLVGTSEDTQYF. In nucleotides, the CDR3 is TGCGCCAGCAGCTTGGTGGGTACTAGCGAAGATACGCAGTATTTT. The gene calls are TRBV5-1 and TRBJ2-3, with TRBD2 identical over 7 bases. V gave up 0 bases and J gave up 5 bases; unmatched junction bases: 6. CDR1 is SGHRS and CDR2 is YFSETQ in the germline V gene. The CDR3 extends over 15 amino acids.

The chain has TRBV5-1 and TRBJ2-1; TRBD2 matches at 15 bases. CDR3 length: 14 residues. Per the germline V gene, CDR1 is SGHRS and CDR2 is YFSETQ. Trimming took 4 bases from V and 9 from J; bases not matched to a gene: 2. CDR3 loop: CASSLGLAGGEQFF. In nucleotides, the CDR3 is TGCGCCAGCAGCCTGGGACTAGCGGGAGGTGAGCAGTTCTTC.

The CDR3, as DNA: TGTGCCAGCAGCTCCTATTCAGGGGTCCGTTACGAGCAGTACTTC. Translating gives CASSSYSGVRYEQYF. The V gene is TRBV7-2, the J gene TRBJ2-7; D perhaps matches TRBD1 (6 bases). This CDR3 region has 15 residues. Germline CDR1 and CDR2: SGHTA and FQGNSA. Trimming cost V 4 bases and J 4 bases, with 17 bases left between them.

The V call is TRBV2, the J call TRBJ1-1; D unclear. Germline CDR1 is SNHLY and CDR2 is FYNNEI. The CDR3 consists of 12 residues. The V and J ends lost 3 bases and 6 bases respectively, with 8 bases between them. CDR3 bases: TGTGCCAGCAGTGAGCGACCTGCTGAAGCTTTCTTT. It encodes CASSERPAEAFF.

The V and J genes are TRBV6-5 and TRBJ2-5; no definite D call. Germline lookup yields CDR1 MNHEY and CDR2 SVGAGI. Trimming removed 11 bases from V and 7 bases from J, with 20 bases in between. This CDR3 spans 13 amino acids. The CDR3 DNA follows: TGTGCCGCAACTGTTAGGCCGTTGGGGACCCAGTACTTC. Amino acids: CAATVRPLGTQYF.

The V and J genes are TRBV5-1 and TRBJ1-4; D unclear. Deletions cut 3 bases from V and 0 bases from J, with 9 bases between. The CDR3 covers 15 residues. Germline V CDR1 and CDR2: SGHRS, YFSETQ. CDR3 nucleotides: TGCGCCAGCAGCTACACCACCTCAACTAATGAAAAACTGTTTTTT. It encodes CASSYTTSTNEKLFF.

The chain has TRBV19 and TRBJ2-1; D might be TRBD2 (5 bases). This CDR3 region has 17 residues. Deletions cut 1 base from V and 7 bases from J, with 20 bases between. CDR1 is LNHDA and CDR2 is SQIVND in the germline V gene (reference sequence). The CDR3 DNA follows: TGTGCCAGTAGTATAGGATGGGATAGCGTCACTCAAAATGAGCAGTTCTTC. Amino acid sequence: CASSIGWDSVTQNEQFF.

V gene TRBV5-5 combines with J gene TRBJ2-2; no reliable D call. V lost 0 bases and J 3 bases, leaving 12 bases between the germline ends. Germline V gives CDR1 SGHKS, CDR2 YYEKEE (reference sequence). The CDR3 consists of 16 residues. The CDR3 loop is CASSLDGNTYTGELFF. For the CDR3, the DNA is TGTGCCAGCAGCTTGGATGGCAACACCTACACCGGGGAGCTGTTTTTT.

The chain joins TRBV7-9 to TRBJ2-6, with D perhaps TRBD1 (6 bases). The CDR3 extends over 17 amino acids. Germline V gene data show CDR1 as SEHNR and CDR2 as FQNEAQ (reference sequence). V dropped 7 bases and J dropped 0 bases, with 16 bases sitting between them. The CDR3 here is CASTRTPQGSGANVLTF. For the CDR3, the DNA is TGTGCCAGCACCCGGACACCACAGGGCTCTGGGGCCAACGTCCTGACTTTC. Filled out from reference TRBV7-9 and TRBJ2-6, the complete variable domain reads DTGVSQNPRHKITKRGQNVTFRCDPISEHNRLYWYRQTLGQGPEFLTYFQNEAQLEKSRLLSDRFSAERPKGSFSTLEIQRTEQGDSAMYLCASTRTPQGSGANVLTFGAGSRLTVL.

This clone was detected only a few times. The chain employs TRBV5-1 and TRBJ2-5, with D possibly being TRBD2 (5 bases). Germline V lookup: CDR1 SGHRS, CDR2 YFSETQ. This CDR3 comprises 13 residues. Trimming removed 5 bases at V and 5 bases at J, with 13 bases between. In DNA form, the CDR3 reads TGCGCCAGCAGGGGGAGCACATCGGAGACCCAGTACTTC. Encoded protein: CASRGSTSETQYF. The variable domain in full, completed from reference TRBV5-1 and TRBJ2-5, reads KAGVTQTPRYLIKTRGQQVTLSCSPISGHRSVSWYQQTPGQGLQFLFEYFSETQRNKGNFPGRFSGRQFSNSRSEMNVSTLELGDSALYLCASRGSTSETQYFGPGTRLLVL.

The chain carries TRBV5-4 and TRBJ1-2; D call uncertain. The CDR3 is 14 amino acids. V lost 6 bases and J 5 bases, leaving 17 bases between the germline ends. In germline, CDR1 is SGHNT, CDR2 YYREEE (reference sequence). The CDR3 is CASTPGFPPYGYTF. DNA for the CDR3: TGTGCCAGCACCCCCGGTTTCCCACCATATGGCTACACCTTC.

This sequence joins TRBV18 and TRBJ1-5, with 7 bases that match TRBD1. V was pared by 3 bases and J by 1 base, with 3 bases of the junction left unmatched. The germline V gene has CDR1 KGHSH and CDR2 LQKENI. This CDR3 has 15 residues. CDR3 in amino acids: CASSPIQGSNQPQHF. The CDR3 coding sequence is TGTGCCAGCTCACCTATACAGGGGAGCAATCAGCCCCAGCATTTT.

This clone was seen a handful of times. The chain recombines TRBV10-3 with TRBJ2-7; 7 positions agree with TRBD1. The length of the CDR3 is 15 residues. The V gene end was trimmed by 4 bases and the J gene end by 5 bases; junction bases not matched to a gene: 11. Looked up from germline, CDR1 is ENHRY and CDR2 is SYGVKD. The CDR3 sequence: CAISVRQGPFDEQYF. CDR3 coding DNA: TGTGCCATCAGTGTCCGACAGGGCCCTTTTGACGAGCAGTACTTC.

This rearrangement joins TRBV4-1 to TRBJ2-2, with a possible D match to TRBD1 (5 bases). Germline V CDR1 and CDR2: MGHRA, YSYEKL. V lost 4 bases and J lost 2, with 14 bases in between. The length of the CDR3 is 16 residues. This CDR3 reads CASSLTGAFNTGELFF. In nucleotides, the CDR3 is TGCGCCAGCAGCCTTACTGGGGCGTTTAACACCGGGGAGCTGTTTTTT.

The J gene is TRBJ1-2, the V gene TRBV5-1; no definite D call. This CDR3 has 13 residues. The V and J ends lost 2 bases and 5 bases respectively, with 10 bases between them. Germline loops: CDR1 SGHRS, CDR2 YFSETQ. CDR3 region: CASSLQTGYGYTF. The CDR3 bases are TGCGCCAGCAGCTTACAGACCGGGTATGGCTACACCTTC.

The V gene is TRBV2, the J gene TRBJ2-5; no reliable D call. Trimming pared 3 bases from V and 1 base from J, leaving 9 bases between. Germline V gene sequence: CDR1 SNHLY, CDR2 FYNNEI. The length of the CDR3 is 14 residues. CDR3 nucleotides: TGTGCCAGCAGTGAGGCAGACCGCCAAGAGACCCAGTACTTC. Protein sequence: CASSEADRQETQYF.

The CDR3 sequence: CASKDPATSYEQYF. The CDR3 coding sequence is TGTGCCAGCAAAGACCCAGCGACCTCCTACGAGCAGTACTTC. The chain employs TRBV2 and TRBJ2-7; no definite D call. V dropped 7 bases and J dropped 0 bases, with 13 bases sitting between them. This CDR3 has 14 amino acids. Germline V gene lookup returns CDR1 SNHLY and CDR2 FYNNEI.

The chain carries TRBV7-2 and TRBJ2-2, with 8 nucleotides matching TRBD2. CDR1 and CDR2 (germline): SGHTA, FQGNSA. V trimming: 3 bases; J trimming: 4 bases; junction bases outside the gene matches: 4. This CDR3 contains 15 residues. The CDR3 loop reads CASSLYGRGTGELFF. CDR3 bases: TGTGCCAGCAGCTTGTACGGGAGGGGCACCGGGGAGCTGTTTTTT.

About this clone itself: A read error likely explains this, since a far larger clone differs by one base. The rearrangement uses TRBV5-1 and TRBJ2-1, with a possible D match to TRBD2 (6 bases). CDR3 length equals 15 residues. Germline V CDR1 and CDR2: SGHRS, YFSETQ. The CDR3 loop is CASSLGPADYNKQFF. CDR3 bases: TGCGCCAGCAGCTTGGGCCCAGCGGACTACAATAAGCAGTTCTTC.

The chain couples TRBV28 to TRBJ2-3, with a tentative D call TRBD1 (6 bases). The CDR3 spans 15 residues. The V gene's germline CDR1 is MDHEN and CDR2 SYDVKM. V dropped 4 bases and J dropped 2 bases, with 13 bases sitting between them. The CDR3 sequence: CASSSEGGPTDTQYF. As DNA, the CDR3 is TGTGCCAGCAGTTCCGAAGGGGGTCCCACAGATACGCAGTATTTT.

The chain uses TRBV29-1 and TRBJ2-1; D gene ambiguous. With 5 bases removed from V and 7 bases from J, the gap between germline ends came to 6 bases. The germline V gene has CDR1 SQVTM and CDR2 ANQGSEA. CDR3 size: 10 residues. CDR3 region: CSVWFNEQFF. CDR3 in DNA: TGCAGCGTTTGGTTTAATGAGCAGTTCTTC.

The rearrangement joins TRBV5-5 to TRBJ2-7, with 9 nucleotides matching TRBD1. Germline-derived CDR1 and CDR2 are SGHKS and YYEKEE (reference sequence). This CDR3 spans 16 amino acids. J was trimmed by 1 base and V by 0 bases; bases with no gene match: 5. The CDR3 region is CASSLASGQGSYEQYF. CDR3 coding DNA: TGTGCCAGCAGCTTGGCGTCGGGACAGGGATCCTACGAGCAGTACTTC. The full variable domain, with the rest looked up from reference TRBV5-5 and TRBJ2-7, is DAGVTQSPTHLIKTRGQQVTLRCSPISGHKSVSWYQQVLGQGPQFIFQYYEKEERGRGNFPDRFSARQFPNYSSELNVNALLLGDSALYLCASSLASGQGSYEQYFGPGTRLTVT.

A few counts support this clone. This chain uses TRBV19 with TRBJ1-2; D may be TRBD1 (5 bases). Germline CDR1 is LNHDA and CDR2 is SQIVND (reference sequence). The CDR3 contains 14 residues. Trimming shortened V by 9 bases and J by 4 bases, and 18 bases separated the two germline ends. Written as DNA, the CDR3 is TGTGCCAGCCGCCTCGCCTCAGGGTCCTATGGCTACACCTTC. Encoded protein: CASRLASGSYGYTF.

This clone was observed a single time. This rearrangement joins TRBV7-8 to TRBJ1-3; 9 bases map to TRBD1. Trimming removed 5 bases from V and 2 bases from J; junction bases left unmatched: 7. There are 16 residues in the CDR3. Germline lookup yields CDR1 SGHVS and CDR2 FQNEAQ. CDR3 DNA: TGTGCCAGCAGCGCATACAGGGGGCGGGCTGGAAACACCATATATTTT. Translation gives CASSAYRGRAGNTIYF.